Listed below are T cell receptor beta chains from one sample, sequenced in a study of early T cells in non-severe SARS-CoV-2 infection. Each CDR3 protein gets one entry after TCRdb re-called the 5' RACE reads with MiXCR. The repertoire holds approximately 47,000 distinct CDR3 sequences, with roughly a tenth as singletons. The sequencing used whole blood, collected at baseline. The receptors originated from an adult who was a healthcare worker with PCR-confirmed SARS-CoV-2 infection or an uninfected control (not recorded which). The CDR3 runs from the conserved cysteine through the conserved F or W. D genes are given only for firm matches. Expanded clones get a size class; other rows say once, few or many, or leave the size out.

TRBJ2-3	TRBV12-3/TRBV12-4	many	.	CASTQSRADTQYF	TGTGCCAGCACCCAAAGTCGGGCCGATACGCAGTATTTT
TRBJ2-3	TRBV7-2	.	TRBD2	CASSPWGSGSGDTQYF	TGTGCCAGCAGCCCTTGGGGTAGCGGGTCCGGAGATACGCAGTATTTT
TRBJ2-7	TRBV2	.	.	CASRATETWSYEQYF	TGTGCCAGCAGAGCGACAGAAACTTGGTCCTACGAGCAGTACTTC
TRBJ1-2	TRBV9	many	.	CASRWRSSGGYTF	TGTGCCAGCAGATGGAGGAGCTCGGGCGGCTACACCTTC
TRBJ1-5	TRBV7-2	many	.	CASSPSRGQPQHF	TGTGCCAGCAGCCCCTCGAGGGGTCAGCCCCAGCATTTT
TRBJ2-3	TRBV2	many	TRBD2	CASSKPGTSYVDTQYF	TGTGCCAGCAGTAAACCCGGGACTAGTTATGTGGATACGCAGTATTTT
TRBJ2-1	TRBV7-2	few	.	CASSLGTISYNEQFF	TGTGCCAGCAGCTTAGGGACAATCTCCTACAATGAGCAGTTCTTC
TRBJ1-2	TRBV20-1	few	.	CSASGTVYGYTF	TGCAGTGCTAGCGGGACGGTCTATGGCTACACCTTC
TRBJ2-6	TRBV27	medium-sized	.	CASRPTTGANVLTF	TGTGCCAGCAGGCCGACTACCGGGGCCAACGTCCTGACTTTC
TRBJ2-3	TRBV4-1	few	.	CASSQGELVHSTDTQYF	TGCGCCAGCAGCCAAGGGGAATTAGTTCATAGCACAGATACGCAGTATTTT